This T cell receptor beta chain was captured in a study of OX40 agonist ivuxolimab in advanced cancers. Whole-study context: Patients with hepatocellular carcinoma, melanoma, renal cell or head and neck cancer made up the dose-escalation patients.

CDR1 and CDR2 from the germline V gene are SGHTA and FQGNSA. This CDR3 has 15 residues. V lost 4 bases to trimming and J lost 0 bases, with 10 bases between them. Findings and limits, study-wide: Researchers report that CD8+ T cells had, on average, more expanded clones than CD4+.

Only in-frame clones appear in the TCRdb table, and some are missing; sequencing was by immunoSEQ multiplex PCR. Of around 140,000 clones listed, roughly nine tenths were seen once; the top ten hold approximately 1.1%. With regard to this clone: The antigen remains unidentified.

Autoimmune disease history or systemic immunosuppression disqualified patients. The receptor's source is an adult with an advanced solid tumor such as melanoma, head and neck, liver or kidney cancer. The rearrangement uses TRBV7-2 and TRBJ2-1; tentative D call: TRBD1 (5 bases). The source was CD4+ or CD8+ T cells sorted from blood, collected in a trial of the OX40 agonist ivuxolimab. This CDR3 is CASSSRQSSYNEQFF. In DNA, the CDR3 is TGTGCCAGCAGCTCCAGACAGAGCTCCTACAATGAGCAGTTCTTC.